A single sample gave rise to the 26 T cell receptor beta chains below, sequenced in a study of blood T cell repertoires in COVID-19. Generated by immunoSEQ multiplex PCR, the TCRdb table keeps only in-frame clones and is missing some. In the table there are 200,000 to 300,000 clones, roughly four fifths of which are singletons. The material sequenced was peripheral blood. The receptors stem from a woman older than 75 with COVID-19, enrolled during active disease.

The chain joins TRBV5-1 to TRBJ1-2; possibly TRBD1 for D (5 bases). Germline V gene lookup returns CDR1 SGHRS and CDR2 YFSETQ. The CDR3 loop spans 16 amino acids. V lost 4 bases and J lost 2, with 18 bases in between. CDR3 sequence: CASSPPDNNLNYGYTF. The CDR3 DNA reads TGCGCCAGCAGCCCCCCGGACAACAATCTAAACTATGGCTACACCTTC.

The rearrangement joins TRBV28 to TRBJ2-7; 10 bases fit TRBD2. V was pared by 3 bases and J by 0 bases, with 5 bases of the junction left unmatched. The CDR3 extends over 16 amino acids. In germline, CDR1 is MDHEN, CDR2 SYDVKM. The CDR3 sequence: CASSFRLAGVSYEQYF. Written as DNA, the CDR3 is TGTGCCAGCAGTTTCCGACTAGCGGGTGTCTCCTACGAGCAGTACTTC.

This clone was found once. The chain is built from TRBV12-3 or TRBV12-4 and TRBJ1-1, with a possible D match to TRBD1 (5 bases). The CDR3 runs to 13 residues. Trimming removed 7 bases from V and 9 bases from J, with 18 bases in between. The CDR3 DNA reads TGTGCCAGCACCTTAGGTGGGTCAGGGAAAGCTTTCTTT. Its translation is CASTLGGSGKAFF.

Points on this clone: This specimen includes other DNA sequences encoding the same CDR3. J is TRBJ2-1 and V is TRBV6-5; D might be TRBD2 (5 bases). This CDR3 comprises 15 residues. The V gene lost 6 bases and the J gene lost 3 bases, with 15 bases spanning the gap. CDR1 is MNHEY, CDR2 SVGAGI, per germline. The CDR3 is CASSRTRSSYNEQFF. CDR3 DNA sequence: TGTGCCAGCAGCCGTACTAGATCGAGCTACAATGAGCAGTTCTTC.

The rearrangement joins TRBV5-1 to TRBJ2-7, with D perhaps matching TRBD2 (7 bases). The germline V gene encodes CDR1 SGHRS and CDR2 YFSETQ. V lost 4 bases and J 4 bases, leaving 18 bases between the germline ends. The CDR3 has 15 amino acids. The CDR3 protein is CASSPGGGWTYEQYF. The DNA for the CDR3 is TGCGCCAGCAGCCCGGGGGGCGGATGGACATACGAGCAGTACTTC.

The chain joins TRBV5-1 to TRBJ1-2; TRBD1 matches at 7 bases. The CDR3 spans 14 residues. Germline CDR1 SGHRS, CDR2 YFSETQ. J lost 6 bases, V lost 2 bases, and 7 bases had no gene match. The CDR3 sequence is CASSLPGQTHGYTF. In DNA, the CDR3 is TGCGCCAGCAGCTTACCGGGACAGACCCATGGCTACACCTTC.

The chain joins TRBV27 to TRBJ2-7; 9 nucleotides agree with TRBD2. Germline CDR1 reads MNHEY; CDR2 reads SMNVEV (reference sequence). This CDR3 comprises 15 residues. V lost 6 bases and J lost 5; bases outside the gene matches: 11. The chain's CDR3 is CASRRSSGSTHEQYF. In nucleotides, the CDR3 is TGTGCCAGCAGGAGGAGTAGCGGGAGTACCCACGAGCAGTACTTC.

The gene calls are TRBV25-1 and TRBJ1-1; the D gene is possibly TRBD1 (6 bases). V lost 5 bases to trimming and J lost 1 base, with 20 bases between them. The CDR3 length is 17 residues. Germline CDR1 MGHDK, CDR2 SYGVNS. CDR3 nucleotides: TGTGCCAGCAGTCGAAGGGGGTATGGGGGACGGAACACTGAAGCTTTCTTT. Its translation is CASSRRGYGGRNTEAFF.

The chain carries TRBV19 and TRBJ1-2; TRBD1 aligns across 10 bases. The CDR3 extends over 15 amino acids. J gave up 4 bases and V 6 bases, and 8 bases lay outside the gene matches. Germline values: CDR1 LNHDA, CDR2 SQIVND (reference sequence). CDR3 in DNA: TGTGCCAGTAGCAGGGGACAGGGGCTGGGCTATGGCTACACCTTC. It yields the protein CASSRGQGLGYGYTF.

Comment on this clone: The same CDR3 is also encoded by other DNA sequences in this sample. The CDR3 DNA is TGTGCCAGCAGTTTAAGCGGAGCTAGCGGCTACGAGCAGTACTTC. Residues: CASSLSGASGYEQYF. The genes are TRBV27 and TRBJ2-7, with 7 bases matching TRBD2. The CDR3 loop spans 15 amino acids. Germline V lookup: CDR1 MNHEY, CDR2 SMNVEV (reference sequence). V gave up 2 bases and J gave up 3 bases; unmatched junction bases: 7.

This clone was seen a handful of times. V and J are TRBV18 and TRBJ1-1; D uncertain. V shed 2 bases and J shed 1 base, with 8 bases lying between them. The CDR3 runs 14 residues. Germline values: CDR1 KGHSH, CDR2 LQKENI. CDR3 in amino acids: CASSPGTGNTEAFF. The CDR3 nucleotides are TGTGCCAGCTCACCAGGCACGGGGAACACTGAAGCTTTCTTT.

CDR3 in amino acids: CASSLRTGTGGGTEAFF. CDR3 bases: TGCGCCAGCAGCTTACGGACAGGGACTGGGGGTGGCACTGAAGCTTTCTTT. The chain combines TRBV5-1 with TRBJ1-1, with TRBD1 matching 8 bases. The CDR3 is made up of 17 amino acids. V shed 2 bases, J shed 4 bases, and the junction held 13 bases outside the gene matches. Germline values: CDR1 SGHRS, CDR2 YFSETQ.

The CDR3 nucleotides read TGCGCCAGCAGCTTGGTCTGGAGATTGGCCACAGATACGCAGTATTTT. Protein sequence: CASSLVWRLATDTQYF. The rearrangement uses TRBV5-1 and TRBJ2-3, with D unresolved. Germline CDR1 SGHRS, CDR2 YFSETQ. Deletions cut 0 bases from V and 2 bases from J, with 13 bases between. The CDR3 has 16 residues.

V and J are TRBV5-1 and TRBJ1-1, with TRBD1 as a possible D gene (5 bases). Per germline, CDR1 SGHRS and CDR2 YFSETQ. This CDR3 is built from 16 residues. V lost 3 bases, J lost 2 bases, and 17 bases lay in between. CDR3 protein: CASSYSGRQSNTEAFF. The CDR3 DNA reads TGCGCCAGCAGCTACTCAGGGAGGCAGAGTAACACTGAAGCTTTCTTT.

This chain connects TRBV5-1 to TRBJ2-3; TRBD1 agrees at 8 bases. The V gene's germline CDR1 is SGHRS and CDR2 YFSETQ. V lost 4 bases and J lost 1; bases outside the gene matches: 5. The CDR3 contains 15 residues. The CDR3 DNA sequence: TGCGCCAGCAGCGGGGGACAGGCAGGCACAGATACGCAGTATTTT. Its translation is CASSGGQAGTDTQYF.

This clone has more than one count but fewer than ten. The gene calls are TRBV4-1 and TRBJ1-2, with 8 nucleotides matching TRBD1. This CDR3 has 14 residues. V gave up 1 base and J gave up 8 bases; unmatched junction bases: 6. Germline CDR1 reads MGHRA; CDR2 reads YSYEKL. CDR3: CASSQGTGNGGYTF. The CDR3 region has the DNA TGCGCCAGCAGCCAAGGGACAGGGAATGGGGGCTACACCTTC.

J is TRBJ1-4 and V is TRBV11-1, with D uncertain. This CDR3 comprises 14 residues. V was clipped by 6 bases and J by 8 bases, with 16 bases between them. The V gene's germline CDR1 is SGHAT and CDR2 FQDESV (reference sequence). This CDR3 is CASRPGLADEKLFF. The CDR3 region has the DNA TGTGCCAGCAGGCCTGGACTCGCTGACGAAAAACTGTTTTTT.

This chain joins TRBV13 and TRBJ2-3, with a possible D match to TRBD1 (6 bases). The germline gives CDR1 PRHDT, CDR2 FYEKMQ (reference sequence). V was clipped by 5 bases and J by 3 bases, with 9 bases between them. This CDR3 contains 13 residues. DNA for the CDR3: TGTGCCAGCAGCGTACAGGGTACAGATACGCAGTATTTT. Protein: CASSVQGTDTQYF.

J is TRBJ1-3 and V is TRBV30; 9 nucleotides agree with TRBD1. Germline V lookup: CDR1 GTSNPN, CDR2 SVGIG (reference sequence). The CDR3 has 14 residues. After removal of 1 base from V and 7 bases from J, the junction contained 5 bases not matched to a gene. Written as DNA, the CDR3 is TGTGCCTGGAGTGAGGGACAGGGCCCGAACACCATATATTTT. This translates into CAWSEGQGPNTIYF. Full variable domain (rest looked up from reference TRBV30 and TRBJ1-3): SQTIHQWPATLVQPVGSPLSLECTVEGTSNPNLYWYRQAAGRGLQLLFYSVGIGQISSEVPQNLSASRPQDRQFILSSKKLLLSDSGFYLCAWSEGQGPNTIYFGEGSWLTVV.

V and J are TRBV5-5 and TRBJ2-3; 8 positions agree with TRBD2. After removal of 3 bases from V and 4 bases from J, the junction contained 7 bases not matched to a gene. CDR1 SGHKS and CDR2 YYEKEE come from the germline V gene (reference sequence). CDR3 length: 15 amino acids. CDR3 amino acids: CASSSLGTRADTQYF. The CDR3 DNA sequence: TGTGCCAGCAGCTCCCTCGGGACTAGGGCAGATACGCAGTATTTT.

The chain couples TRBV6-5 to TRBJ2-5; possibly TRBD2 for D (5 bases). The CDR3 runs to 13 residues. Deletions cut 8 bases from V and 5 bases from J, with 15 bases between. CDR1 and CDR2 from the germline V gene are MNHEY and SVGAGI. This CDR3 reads CASRLLSGETQYF. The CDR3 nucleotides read TGTGCCAGCCGCCTCCTATCGGGGGAGACCCAGTACTTC.

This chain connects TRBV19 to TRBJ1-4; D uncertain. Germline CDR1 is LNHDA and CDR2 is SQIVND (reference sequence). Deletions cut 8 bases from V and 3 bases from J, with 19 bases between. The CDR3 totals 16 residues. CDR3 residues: CASQKAGGGSNEKLFF. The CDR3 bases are TGTGCCAGTCAAAAGGCGGGCGGTGGGTCTAATGAAAAACTGTTTTTT.

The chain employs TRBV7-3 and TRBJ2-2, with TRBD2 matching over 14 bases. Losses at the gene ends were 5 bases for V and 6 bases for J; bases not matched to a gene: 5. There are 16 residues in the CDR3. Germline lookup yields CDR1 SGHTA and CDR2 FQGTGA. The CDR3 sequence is CASSPGTSGSPGELFF. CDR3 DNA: TGTGCCAGCAGCCCTGGGACTAGCGGGAGTCCCGGGGAGCTGTTTTTT.

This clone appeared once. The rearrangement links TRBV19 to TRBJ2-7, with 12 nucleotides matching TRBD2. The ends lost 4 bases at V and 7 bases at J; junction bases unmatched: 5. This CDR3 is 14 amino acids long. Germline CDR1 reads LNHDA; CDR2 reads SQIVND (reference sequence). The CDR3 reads CASSTQGLAGEQYF. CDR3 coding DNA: TGTGCCAGTAGTACACAAGGACTAGCGGGAGAGCAGTACTTC.

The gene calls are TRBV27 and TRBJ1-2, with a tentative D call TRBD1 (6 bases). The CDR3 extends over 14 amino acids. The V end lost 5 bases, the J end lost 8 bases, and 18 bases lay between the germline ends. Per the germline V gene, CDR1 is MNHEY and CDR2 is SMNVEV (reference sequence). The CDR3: CASSTRDTGRGYTF. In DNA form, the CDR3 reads TGTGCCAGCAGTACCCGGGACACCGGTAGAGGCTACACCTTC.

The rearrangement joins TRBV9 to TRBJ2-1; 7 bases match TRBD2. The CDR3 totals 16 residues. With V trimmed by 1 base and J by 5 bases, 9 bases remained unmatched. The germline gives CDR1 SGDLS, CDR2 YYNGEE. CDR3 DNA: TGTGCCAGCAGCGTAAGGTCAGCGGGGATGAACAATGAGCAGTTCTTC. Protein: CASSVRSAGMNNEQFF.